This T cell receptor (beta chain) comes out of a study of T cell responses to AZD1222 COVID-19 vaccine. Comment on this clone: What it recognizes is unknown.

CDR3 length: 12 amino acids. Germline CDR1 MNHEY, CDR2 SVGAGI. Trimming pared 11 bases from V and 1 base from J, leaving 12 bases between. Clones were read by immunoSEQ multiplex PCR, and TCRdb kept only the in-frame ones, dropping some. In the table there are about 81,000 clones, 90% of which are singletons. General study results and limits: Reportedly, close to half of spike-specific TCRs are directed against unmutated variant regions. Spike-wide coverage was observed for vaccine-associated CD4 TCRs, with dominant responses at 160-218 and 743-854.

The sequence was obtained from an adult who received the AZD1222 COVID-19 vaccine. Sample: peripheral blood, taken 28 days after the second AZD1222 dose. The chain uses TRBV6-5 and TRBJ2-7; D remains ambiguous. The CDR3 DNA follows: TGTGCCGCCAGCAGTGGTTCCTACGAGCAGTACTTC. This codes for CAASSGSYEQYF.